This T cell receptor (beta chain) was retrieved from a study of shared clonotypes between healthy human individuals (dated by TCRdb to 2019 to 2021). Background on the whole study: The cohort comprised a couple of women and a few men aged 18 to 49 years. The study deeply sequenced blood TCR repertoires of roughly five healthy adults to estimate repertoire size and the extent of clonotype sharing between individuals. To increase sequencing depth and limit assay-specific biases, TCR repertoire library preparation and sequencing were carried out by different laboratories using diverse techniques. For each donor, CD4 naive and CD4 memory were each given three plates, CD8 naive was given two plates, and CD8 memory was given one plate. Between about 0.9 and 10 billion PBMCs per donor were obtained by leukapheresis.

Using the deep immunoSEQ assay, TCR CDR3 regions were amplified from genomic DNA by multiplex PCR. Extracted genomic DNA from each cell subset was distributed evenly across all wells of several immunoSEQ 96-well plates, and each plate was treated as a replicate. For sorted subsets, around 0.2 ug genomic DNA, equal to 30,000 or so T cell genomes, was loaded into each replicate PCR. Purified libraries were quantified with a Qubit 3.0 fluorometer, sized on a Bioanalyzer 2100, and re-quantified with the KAPA Library Quantification kit. A separate single-read 150-cycle Illumina NextSeq 550 flow cell was used to sequence each immunoSEQ 96-well plate. In the paper's pipeline: The immunoSEQ output contained only junctional sequences without quality scores, so filtering could not match that applied to full-length reads. Sequences were annotated with PyIR, a Python wrapper for IgBLAST v1.9, and V/J genes and CDR3 were assigned using IMGT germline references. Reads with weak V/J assignments (E-value above 1e-6), missing CDR3, stop codons, out-of-frame junctions, or ambiguous translated residues were removed. V3J clonotypes were defined by identical inferred V gene, J gene, and CDR3 amino acid sequence. The percentage overlap between two repertoires was calculated by dividing the number of shared unique clonotypes by the size of the smaller repertoire. Richness of each repertoire was evaluated using RTK rarefaction, the Chao1 estimator, and Recon v2.1 estimates of unobserved clonotypes. Generation probabilities for all TCRbeta clonotypes obtained by the gDNA method from a handful of donors were computed using OLGA. The immuneACCESS repertoire file appears here via TCRdb, limited to in-frame rearrangements. These files lack a portion of the clones; in checked studies, under half of the deficit traces to unresolved V genes, and the cause of the others is not known. Clone size and V and J calls were adopted from that table, with D and trimming inferred from the DNA. This sample lists millions of clones; approximately 95% were detected once. In total, the top ten clones hold 0.85% to 1.3% of the sample.

CDR1 is given as SEHNR and CDR2 as FQNEAQ, both from the germline V gene (reference sequence). The CDR3 runs 14 amino acids, cysteine and phenylalanine included. Of the read, only the CDR3 DNA is kept; its 42 bases are in frame from base 1. V is shortened by 3 bases, J by 1 base, and the region joining them spans 9 bases. Comments on this clone: Its antigen target is currently unknown. One base away there is no much larger clone; base qualities are not given. Other DNA variants within this sample encode the same CDR3.

CD8 naive samples consisted of CD45RO-negative cells that were positively selected for CCR7, yielding a CD45RA+CCR7+ population without TemRA cells. Donors were healthy HIV-negative adults with no recently reported acute infections or vaccinations. Every donor was a Caucasian adult residing in Nashville, Tennessee, USA. Blood was obtained by leukapheresis, after which PBMCs were separated by Ficoll-Histopaque density gradient centrifugation and cryopreserved in liquid nitrogen vapor phase. Analytical flow cytometry was used to check the purity and quantity of each magnetically sorted T cell population. Genomic DNA was isolated from each sorted fraction and quantified by UV absorbance on a Nanodrop 2000c. Overall study results and their limits: About 5% of naive CD4, 3% to 4% of naive CD8, 2.3% of memory CD4, and approximately 0.39% of memory CD8 clonotypes were shared across four donors. Naive subsets generally had larger estimated clonotype richness than memory subsets. Pairwise subsampling indicated that sequencing depth was expected to affect the degree of clonotype sharing among donors. Rarefaction of sorted-subset datasets indicated incomplete sequencing despite the large sequencing depth. Only blood was sampled, and tissue TCR repertoires likely differ from those in blood. Because the study included only a small number of donors, the genetic and exposure-history diversity represented was limited. Clonotypes shared by all four sorted-subset donors showed higher generation probabilities than non-shared clonotypes.

Specimen: naive CD8+ T cells sorted from blood. Interpreted using the paper, the cell subset or site label stands for: CD45RA+CCR7+. The origin of this receptor is a man younger than 30 in good health. Rearrangement joined TRBV7-9 to TRBJ1-1; no D gene is confidently identified. The DNA reads TGTGCCAGCAGCTTTTTGGAGGGGAACACTGAAGCTTTCTTT. The translation is CASSFLEGNTEAFF. The variable domain in full, with residues beyond the CDR3 obtained from the reference TRBV7-9 and TRBJ1-1 genes, is DTGVSQNPRHKITKRGQNVTFRCDPISEHNRLYWYRQTLGQGPEFLTYFQNEAQLEKSRLLSDRFSAERPKGSFSTLEIQRTEQGDSAMYLCASSFLEGNTEAFFGQGTRLTVV.